Below, 23 T cell receptor beta chains from the same sample are listed, as sequenced in a study of cytomegalovirus exposure and HLA in healthy donors. It was with 60 Vbeta and 13 Jbeta primers that the PCR ran. Using immunoSEQ multiplex PCR, the repertoire was profiled, and TCRdb retains in-frame clones only, with some absent. This sample's table reports approximately 50,000 clones. The source material was PBMCs. The receptors stem from a female donor in good health and CMV-seronegative.

V gene TRBV7-8 combines with J gene TRBJ2-7, with 9 positions matching TRBD2. Germline V gene data show CDR1 as SGHVS and CDR2 as FQNEAQ. The CDR3 is 16 amino acids. The ends lost 3 bases at V and 2 bases at J; junction bases unmatched: 8. The CDR3 here is CASSFAGLASTYEQYF. The CDR3 nucleotides are TGTGCCAGCAGCTTTGCCGGACTAGCGTCTACCTACGAGCAGTACTTC.

About this clone itself: This same CDR3 is encoded by further DNA sequences in the sample. V usage is TRBV30 and J usage is TRBJ2-1, with 11 nucleotides matching TRBD2. CDR1 and CDR2 from the germline V gene are GTSNPN and SVGIG (reference sequence). This CDR3 is built from 13 residues. The V and J ends lost 2 bases and 6 bases, in that order; junction bases with no gene match: 0. CDR3 coding DNA: TGTGCCTGGAGTCTAGCGGGAGGCAATGAGCAGTTCTTC. Protein product: CAWSLAGGNEQFF.

The chain links TRBV5-1 to TRBJ2-5; perhaps TRBD2 as D (6 bases). Germline V gene lookup returns CDR1 SGHRS and CDR2 YFSETQ. The CDR3 is 16 residues long. The V gene lost 0 bases and the J gene lost 5 bases, with 17 bases spanning the gap. CDR3 in amino acids: CASSLVGSGGGETQYF. DNA of the CDR3: TGCGCCAGCAGCTTGGTCGGTAGCGGAGGTGGTGAGACCCAGTACTTC.

The chain couples TRBV15 to TRBJ2-3; 7 bases map to TRBD2. J lost 6 bases, V lost 0 bases, and 9 bases had no gene match. This CDR3 is 16 amino acids long. Germline CDR1 and CDR2: LNHNV and YYDKDF (reference sequence). The CDR3 is CATSRDGSGVRDTQYF. In nucleotides, the CDR3 is TGTGCCACCAGCAGAGATGGCAGCGGGGTCCGGGATACGCAGTATTTT.

The V call is TRBV9, the J call TRBJ1-5, with D maybe TRBD1 (5 bases). V was cut by 5 bases and J by 1 base, with 13 bases left in between. There are 15 residues in the CDR3. The V gene's germline CDR1 is SGDLS and CDR2 YYNGEE. The CDR3 loop reads CASRIRGLSNQPQHF. The DNA of the CDR3 is TGTGCCAGCAGAATTCGGGGGTTGAGCAATCAGCCCCAGCATTTT.

This rearrangement joins TRBV27 to TRBJ2-5; D perhaps matches TRBD2 (5 bases). This CDR3 comprises 14 residues. Germline V gives CDR1 MNHEY, CDR2 SMNVEV (reference sequence). Trimming shortened V by 1 base and J by 2 bases, and 8 bases separated the two germline ends. The DNA for the CDR3 is TGTGCCAGCAGTTTATTAGGGAGTCAAGAGACCCAGTACTTC. Translation: CASSLLGSQETQYF.

V is TRBV30 and J is TRBJ2-7, with D possibly being TRBD2 (6 bases). The CDR3 sequence is 12 residues long. The germline V and J ends were trimmed by 4 bases and 5 bases, with 12 bases remaining between them. Germline CDR1 reads GTSNPN; CDR2 reads SVGIG (reference sequence). The DNA for the CDR3 is TGTGCCTGGACTGTGGGGGGACACGAGCAGTACTTC. Protein product: CAWTVGGHEQYF.

The CDR3 spells CSVEGRTGTGGANVLTF. CDR3 DNA sequence: TGCAGCGTTGAAGGAAGGACAGGGACGGGTGGGGCCAACGTCCTGACTTTC. This chain joins TRBV29-1 and TRBJ2-6; 8 bases fit TRBD1. The CDR3 is 17 residues long. The germline gives CDR1 SQVTM, CDR2 ANQGSEA. V trimming: 1 base; J trimming: 3 bases; junction bases outside the gene matches: 8.

The rearrangement uses TRBV2 and TRBJ1-5; unclear D gene. Germline values: CDR1 SNHLY, CDR2 FYNNEI. V lost 4 bases and J 7 bases, leaving 8 bases between the germline ends. The CDR3 covers 12 residues. CDR3 nucleotides: TGTGCCAGCAGTGGTTCCGGGCAGCCCCAGCATTTT. This translates into CASSGSGQPQHF.

The chain uses TRBV29-1 and TRBJ2-5; 7 nucleotides agree with TRBD2. The CDR3 consists of 12 residues. The germline V gene encodes CDR1 SQVTM and CDR2 ANQGSEA. Losses at the gene ends were 3 bases for V and 4 bases for J; bases not matched to a gene: 2. The CDR3 DNA reads TGCAGCGTTGAGGGACTACCAGAGACCCAGTACTTC. Translation gives CSVEGLPETQYF.

The rearrangement uses TRBV9 and TRBJ1-1; D possibly corresponds to TRBD1 (5 bases). The CDR3 has 13 residues. The germline V and J ends were trimmed by 3 bases and 6 bases, with 12 bases remaining between them. The germline V gene encodes CDR1 SGDLS and CDR2 YYNGEE. CDR3 bases: TGTGCCAGCAGCGCCCGGGCCAGGGCTGAAGCTTTCTTT. As protein: CASSARARAEAFF.

The V and J genes are TRBV7-3 and TRBJ2-3, with D perhaps matching TRBD2 (5 bases). Trimming left V 4 bases short and J 4 bases short, with 12 bases between. This CDR3 comprises 14 residues. From germline, CDR1 is SGHTA and CDR2 FQGTGA. The CDR3 bases are TGTGCCAGCAGCTCCAGGACTGGCGCAGATACGCAGTATTTT. Translated, it gives CASSSRTGADTQYF.

CDR3 loop: CASSPFEGLAGYGANVLTF. CDR3 nucleotides: TGTGCCAGCAGCCCATTCGAGGGACTAGCGGGGTACGGGGCCAACGTCCTGACTTTC. The gene calls are TRBV14 and TRBJ2-6, with TRBD2 matching over 13 bases. The CDR3 spans 19 residues. Germline V gene data show CDR1 as SGHDN and CDR2 as FVKESK. V was clipped by 4 bases and J by 4 bases; unmatched bases: 10. The entire variable domain, with the rest obtained from reference TRBV14 and TRBJ2-6, is as follows: EAGVTQFPSHSVIEKGQTVTLRCDPISGHDNLYWYRRVMGKEIKFLLHFVKESKQDESGMPNNRFLAERTGGTYSTLKVQPAELEDSGVYFCASSPFEGLAGYGANVLTFGAGSRLTVL.

The CDR3 DNA is TGTGCCAGCTCACCAGGACAGGGCTGGAACGGGGAGCTGTTTTTT. Translated: CASSPGQGWNGELFF. This chain uses TRBV18 with TRBJ2-2; 8 bases match TRBD1. There are 15 residues in the CDR3. CDR1 is KGHSH and CDR2 is LQKENI in the germline V gene. With 2 bases clipped from V and 7 bases from J, the junction kept 6 bases outside the gene matches.

This sequence joins TRBV10-3 and TRBJ1-5; D may be TRBD1 (5 bases). The CDR3 is made up of 15 amino acids. Germline CDR1 reads ENHRY; CDR2 reads SYGVKD. Trimming left V 2 bases short and J 7 bases short, with 15 bases between. The CDR3: CAISEMGGDGQPQHF. CDR3 nucleotide sequence: TGTGCCATCAGTGAGATGGGAGGGGACGGCCAGCCCCAGCATTTT.

The chain couples TRBV29-1 to TRBJ2-1, with TRBD2 matching 15 bases. The CDR3 covers 17 residues. The ends lost 5 bases at V and 0 bases at J; junction bases unmatched: 5. The germline gives CDR1 SQVTM, CDR2 ANQGSEA. The CDR3 loop is CSVRTSGRAHSYNEQFF. In DNA, the CDR3 is TGCAGCGTTCGGACTAGCGGGAGGGCCCACTCCTACAATGAGCAGTTCTTC.

This chain links TRBV11-3 with TRBJ2-7; 8 nucleotides align to TRBD2. This CDR3 has 14 amino acids. The V gene's germline CDR1 is SGHNT and CDR2 YENEEA. With V trimmed by 6 bases and J by 3 bases, 7 bases remained unmatched. Written as DNA, the CDR3 is TGTGCCAGCAGTCCGGGACTAGTCGACTACGAGCAGTACTTC. Protein sequence: CASSPGLVDYEQYF.

The gene calls are TRBV30 and TRBJ2-3, with 7 bases matching TRBD2. Germline V gene lookup returns CDR1 GTSNPN and CDR2 SVGIG (reference sequence). Unmatched junction bases numbered 7, after V lost 3 bases and J lost 4 bases. There are 14 residues in the CDR3. CDR3: CAWSAGLPPDTQYF. CDR3 bases: TGTGCCTGGAGCGCGGGACTACCTCCAGATACGCAGTATTTT.

This chain connects TRBV11-3 to TRBJ2-3; 11 bases agree with TRBD2. CDR3 size: 16 residues. The junction had 2 bases not matched to a gene; V was cut back by 3 bases and J by 0 bases. Germline V CDR1 and CDR2: SGHNT, YENEEA. CDR3 sequence: CASSFRLAGSTDTQYF. CDR3 nucleotides: TGTGCCAGCAGCTTTCGACTAGCGGGGAGCACAGATACGCAGTATTTT.

The chain carries TRBV5-6 and TRBJ2-7; the D is unclear. Germline assignment: CDR1 SGHDT and CDR2 YYEEEE. The CDR3 runs to 14 residues. The V and J ends lost 0 bases and 0 bases respectively, with 7 bases between them. In DNA, the CDR3 is TGTGCCAGCAGCTTGGGTGTCAGCTCCTACGAGCAGTACTTC. This translates into CASSLGVSSYEQYF.

The rearrangement joins TRBV30 to TRBJ1-1, with a possible D match to TRBD1 (6 bases). CDR1 is GTSNPN and CDR2 is SVGIG in the germline V gene (reference sequence). This CDR3 contains 12 residues. With 0 bases removed from V and 7 bases from J, the gap between germline ends came to 9 bases. The DNA of the CDR3 is TGTGCCTGGAGTGTCCTAGGGGGTGAAGCTTTCTTT. It is translated as CAWSVLGGEAFF.

This chain joins TRBV6-5 and TRBJ2-5; 9 bases match TRBD2. There are 15 residues in the CDR3. The germline V gene has CDR1 MNHEY and CDR2 SVGAGI. The J segment lost 8 bases and the V segment lost 5 bases, leaving 12 bases of the junction unmatched. CDR3 region: CASSPRASGIGTQYF. CDR3 sequence (DNA): TGTGCCAGCAGTCCACGGGCTAGCGGGATCGGTACCCAGTACTTC.

The chain uses TRBV7-9 and TRBJ2-2, with 8 bases fitting TRBD1. The CDR3 is made up of 17 amino acids. Trimming at V came to 0 bases and at J to 7 bases, leaving 10 bases not matched to a gene. From germline, CDR1 is SEHNR and CDR2 FQNEAQ (reference sequence). In DNA, the CDR3 is TGTGCCAGCAGCTTAGCTTGGACAGGGTTATGCTACGGGGAGCTGTTTTTT. This gives the protein CASSLAWTGLCYGELFF.